This is a list of T cell receptor beta chains from one sample in a study of T cell changes during pregnancy in multiple sclerosis. Using immunoSEQ multiplex PCR, the repertoire was profiled, and TCRdb retains in-frame clones only, with some absent. Among approximately 40,000 clones listed, around 92% were seen once. The sequences come from CD4+ T cells from peripheral blood mononuclear cells, collected in the third trimester of pregnancy. The source of these receptors is a female donor with multiple sclerosis, enrolled in a pregnancy study. Each CDR3 is given without its conserved first and last residue. Clone size is not always given. Where it is, it says once, few, many or a class for expanded clones.

v_gene,j_gene,abundance,CDR3aa
TRBV18,TRBJ2-1,NA,ASSLSTSWSDEQF
TRBV15,TRBJ2-1,NA,ATSRERADRTYNEQF
TRBV6-6,TRBJ2-5,NA,ASRIAGPQETQY
TRBV11-3,TRBJ2-1,NA,ASSSTGQGTEQF
TRBV6-4,TRBJ2-1,NA,ASSLRLAGAILVQF
TRBV7-2,TRBJ2-7,once,ASSSFLTYEQY
TRBV12-5,TRBJ2-1,NA,ASVILAGDNNEQF
TRBV28,TRBJ2-5,NA,ASSPRIGTSIQTQY
TRBV7-2,TRBJ2-1,NA,ASSLDRSTYNEQF
TRBV5-4,TRBJ2-2,NA,ASSRRAGVVTGELF
TRBV5-5,TRBJ2-5,NA,ASSFDPGTETQY
TRBV30,TRBJ1-1,NA,AWSVGQGGLNTEAF
TRBV7-3,TRBJ2-2,NA,ASSLWQGQGGELF
TRBV6-6,TRBJ2-5,NA,ASSYSRETQY
TRBV6-6,TRBJ2-1,NA,ASSYPGGRALGEQF
TRBV25-1,TRBJ1-4,once,ASSRPGLMDEKLF
TRBV10-3,TRBJ1-1,NA,AISDPRDGTEAF
TRBV7-9,TRBJ2-1,once,ASSLRGLAENEQF
TRBV11-2,TRBJ2-3,NA,ASSLVSGTSTDTQY
TRBV25-1,TRBJ2-7,NA,ASSELGLAGAYEQY
TRBV27,TRBJ2-1,NA,ASSLFGQSYNEQF
TRBV5-1,TRBJ2-2,NA,ASSSGQNTGELF
TRBV9,TRBJ2-1,NA,ASSVDWANEQF
TRBV5-1,TRBJ1-3,NA,ASSLPDSGNTIY
TRBV7-2,TRBJ2-7,NA,ASSLAGTSGYEQY
TRBV23-1,TRBJ2-3,NA,ASSHKKREADTQY
TRBV15,TRBJ2-1,NA,ATSRAGLAAYSYNEQF
TRBV10-3,TRBJ1-2,once,AISDAGYYGYT
TRBV7-2,TRBJ2-2,NA,ASSSRRESGTGELF
TRBV7-2,TRBJ1-5,once,ASSLSGQNQPQH
TRBV4-3,NA,NA,ASSQEAGNYEQY
TRBV7-9,TRBJ1-1,NA,ASSLTGLNTEAF
TRBV7-3,TRBJ1-5,NA,ASSLVWRTGDHQPQH
TRBV2,TRBJ2-1,NA,ASRPGTGHEQF
TRBV7-9,TRBJ2-2,NA,ASSLESAGELF
TRBV5-8,TRBJ2-1,NA,ASSLLAGIVDEQF
TRBV6-5,TRBJ1-1,NA,ASSPTRTGTAF
TRBV5-1,TRBJ2-5,NA,ASSRELAGGPREQY
TRBV19,TRBJ2-2,NA,ASSIVPGAANTGELF
TRBV27,TRBJ2-2,NA,ASSSLLLTGELF
TRBV7-9,TRBJ1-2,NA,ASSPLSNGYT